This TCR beta chain originates from a study of T cell changes during pregnancy in multiple sclerosis. Sequencing was performed with immunoSEQ multiplex PCR; in TCRdb, only in-frame clones are kept and a portion is missing. Of 18,000 or so clones in the sample, around 87% were seen once. Germline values: CDR1 SGHTA, CDR2 FQGNSA. J was trimmed by 6 bases and V by 5 bases; bases with no gene match: 9. The CDR3 is 15 residues long. Sample: CD8+ T cells from peripheral blood mononuclear cells, taken in the third trimester of pregnancy. The TCR sequence derives from a female donor in good health, enrolled as a control in a pregnancy study. The chain joins TRBV7-2 to TRBJ1-1; 10 bases match TRBD1. CDR3 sequence: CASSAPGQGIPEAFF. The DNA of the CDR3 is TGTGCCAGCAGCGCTCCGGGACAGGGGATACCTGAAGCTTTCTTT.